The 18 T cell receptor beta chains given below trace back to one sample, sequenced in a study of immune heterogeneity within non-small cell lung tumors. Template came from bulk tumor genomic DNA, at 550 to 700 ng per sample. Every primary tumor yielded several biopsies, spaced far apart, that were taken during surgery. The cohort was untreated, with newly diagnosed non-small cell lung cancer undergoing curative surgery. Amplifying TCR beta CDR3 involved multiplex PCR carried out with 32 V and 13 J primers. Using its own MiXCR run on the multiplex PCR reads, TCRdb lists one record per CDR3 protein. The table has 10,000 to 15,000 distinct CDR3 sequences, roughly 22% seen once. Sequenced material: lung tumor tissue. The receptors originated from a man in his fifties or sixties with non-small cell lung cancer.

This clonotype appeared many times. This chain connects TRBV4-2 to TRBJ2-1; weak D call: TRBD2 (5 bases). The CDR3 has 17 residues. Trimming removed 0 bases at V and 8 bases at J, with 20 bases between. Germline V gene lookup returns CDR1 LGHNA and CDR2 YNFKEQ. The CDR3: CASSQEGAGSGGDEQFF. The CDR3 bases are TGTGCCAGCAGCCAAGAAGGCGCGGGCTCAGGAGGAGATGAGCAGTTCTTC.

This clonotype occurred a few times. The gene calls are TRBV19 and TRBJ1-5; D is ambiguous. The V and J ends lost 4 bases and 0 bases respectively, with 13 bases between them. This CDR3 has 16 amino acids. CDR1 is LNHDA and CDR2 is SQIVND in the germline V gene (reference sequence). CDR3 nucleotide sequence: TGTGCCAGTAGTAACTTACAGAGTTTTAGCAATCAGCCCCAGCATTTT. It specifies CASSNLQSFSNQPQHF.

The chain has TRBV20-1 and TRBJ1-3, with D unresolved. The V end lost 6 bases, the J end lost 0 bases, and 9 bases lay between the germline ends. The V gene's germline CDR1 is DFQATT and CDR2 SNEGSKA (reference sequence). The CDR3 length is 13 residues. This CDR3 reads CSAPARSGNTIYF. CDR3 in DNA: TGCAGTGCCCCGGCGCGCTCTGGAAACACCATATATTTT.

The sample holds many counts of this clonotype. The CDR3 reads CASSIFGQTDEQYF. The CDR3 DNA reads as TGTGCCAGTAGTATTTTCGGCCAGACGGACGAGCAGTACTTC. J is TRBJ2-7 and V is TRBV19; D not resolved. This CDR3 is built from 14 residues. Trimming left V 3 bases short and J 5 bases short, with 14 bases between. Looked up from germline, CDR1 is LNHDA and CDR2 is SQIVND (reference sequence).

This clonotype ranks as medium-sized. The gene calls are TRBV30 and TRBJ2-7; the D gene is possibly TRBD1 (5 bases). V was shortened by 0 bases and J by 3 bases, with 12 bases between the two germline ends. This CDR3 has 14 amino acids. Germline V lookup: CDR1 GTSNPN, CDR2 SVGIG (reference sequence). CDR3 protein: CAWSVQAYHYEQYF. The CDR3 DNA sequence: TGTGCCTGGAGTGTACAGGCGTATCACTACGAGCAGTACTTC. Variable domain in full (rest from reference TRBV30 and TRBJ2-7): SQTIHQWPATLVQPVGSPLSLECTVEGTSNPNLYWYRQAAGRGLQLLFYSVGIGQISSEVPQNLSASRPQDRQFILSSKKLLLSDSGFYLCAWSVQAYHYEQYFGPGTRLTVT.

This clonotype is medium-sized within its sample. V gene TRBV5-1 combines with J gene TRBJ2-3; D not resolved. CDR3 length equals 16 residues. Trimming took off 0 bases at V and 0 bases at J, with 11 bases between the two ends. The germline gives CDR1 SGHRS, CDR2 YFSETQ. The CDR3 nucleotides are TGCGCCAGCAGCTTGGACGGACGACCTAGCACAGATACGCAGTATTTT. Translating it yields CASSLDGRPSTDTQYF.

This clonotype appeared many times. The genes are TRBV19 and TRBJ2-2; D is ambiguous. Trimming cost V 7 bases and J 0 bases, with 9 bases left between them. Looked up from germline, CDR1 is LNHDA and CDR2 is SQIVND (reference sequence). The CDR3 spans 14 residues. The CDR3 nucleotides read TGTGCCAGTAAGGCGGATTCGAACACCGGGGAGCTGTTTTTT. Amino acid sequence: CASKADSNTGELFF.

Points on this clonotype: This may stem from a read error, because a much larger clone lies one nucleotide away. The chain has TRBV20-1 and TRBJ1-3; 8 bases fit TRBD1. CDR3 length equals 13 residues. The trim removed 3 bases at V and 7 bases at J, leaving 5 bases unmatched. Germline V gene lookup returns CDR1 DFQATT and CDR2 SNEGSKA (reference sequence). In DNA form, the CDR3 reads TGCAGTGCTAGGGACAGGGCCTGCAACACCATATATTTT. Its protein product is CSARDRACNTIYF.

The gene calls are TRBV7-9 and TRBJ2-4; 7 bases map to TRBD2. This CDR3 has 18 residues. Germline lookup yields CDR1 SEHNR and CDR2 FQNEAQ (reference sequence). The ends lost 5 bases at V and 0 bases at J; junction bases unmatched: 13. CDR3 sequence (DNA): TGTGCCAGCAGCCCACGGACTAGTCACCCAGAAGCCAAAAACATTCAGTACTTC. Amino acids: CASSPRTSHPEAKNIQYF.

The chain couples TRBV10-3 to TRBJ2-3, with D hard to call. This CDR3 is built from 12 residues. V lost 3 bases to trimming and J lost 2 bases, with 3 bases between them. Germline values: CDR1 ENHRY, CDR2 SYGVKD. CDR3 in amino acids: CAISDPTDTQYF. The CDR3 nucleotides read TGTGCCATCAGTGATCCCACAGATACGCAGTATTTT.

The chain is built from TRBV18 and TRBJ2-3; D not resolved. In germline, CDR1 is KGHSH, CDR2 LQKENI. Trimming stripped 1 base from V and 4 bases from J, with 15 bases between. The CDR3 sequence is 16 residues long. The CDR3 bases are TGTGCCAGCTCACCACTCGAGACAAAGGTTCCAGATACGCAGTATTTT. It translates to CASSPLETKVPDTQYF.

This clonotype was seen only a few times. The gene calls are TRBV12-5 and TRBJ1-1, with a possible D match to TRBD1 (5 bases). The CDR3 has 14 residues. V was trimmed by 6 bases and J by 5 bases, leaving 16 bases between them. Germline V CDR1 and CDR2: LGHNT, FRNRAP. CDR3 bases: TGTGCTAGTGGCCCCTCACGGGGGTGGACTGAAGCTTTCTTT. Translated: CASGPSRGWTEAFF.

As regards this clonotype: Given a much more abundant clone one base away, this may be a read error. The CDR3: CDSSLGGRDQPQHF. CDR3 coding DNA: TGTGACAGTAGCCTCGGGGGTAGGGACCAGCCCCAGCATTTT. V is TRBV28 and J is TRBJ1-5; a weak D match, TRBD1 (5 bases). The V gene's germline CDR1 is MDHEN and CDR2 SYDVKM. The length of the CDR3 is 14 residues.

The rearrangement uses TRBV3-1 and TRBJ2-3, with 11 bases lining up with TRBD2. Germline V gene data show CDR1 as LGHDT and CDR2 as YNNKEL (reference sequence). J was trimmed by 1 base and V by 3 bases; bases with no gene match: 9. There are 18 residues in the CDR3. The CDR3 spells CASSQGLADPGGTDTQYF. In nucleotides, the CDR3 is TGTGCCAGCAGCCAGGGACTAGCGGACCCGGGGGGCACAGATACGCAGTATTTT.

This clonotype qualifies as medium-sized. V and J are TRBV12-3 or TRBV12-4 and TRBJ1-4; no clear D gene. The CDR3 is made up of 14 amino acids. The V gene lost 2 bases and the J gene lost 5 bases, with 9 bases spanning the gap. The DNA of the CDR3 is TGTGCCAGCAGTTTAATAGGCTTCAATGAAAAACTGTTTTTT. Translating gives CASSLIGFNEKLFF.

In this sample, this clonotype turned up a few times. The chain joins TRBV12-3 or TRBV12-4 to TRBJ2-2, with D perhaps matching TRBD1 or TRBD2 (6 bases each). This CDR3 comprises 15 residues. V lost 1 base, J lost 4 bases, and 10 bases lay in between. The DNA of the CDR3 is TGTGCCAGCAGTTTAGGGGGGGCTGGCACCGGGGAGCTGTTTTTT. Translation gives CASSLGGAGTGELFF.

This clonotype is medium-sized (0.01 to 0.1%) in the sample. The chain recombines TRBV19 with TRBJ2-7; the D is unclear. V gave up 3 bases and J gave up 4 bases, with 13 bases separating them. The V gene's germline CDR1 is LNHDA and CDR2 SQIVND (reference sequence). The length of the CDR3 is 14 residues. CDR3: CASSMATLGYEQYF. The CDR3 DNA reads TGTGCCAGTAGTATGGCTACATTGGGGTACGAGCAGTACTTC.

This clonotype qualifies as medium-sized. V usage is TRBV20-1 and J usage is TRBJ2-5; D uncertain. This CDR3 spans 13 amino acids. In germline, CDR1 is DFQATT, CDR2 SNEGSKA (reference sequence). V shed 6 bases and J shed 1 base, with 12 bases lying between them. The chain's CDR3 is CSASRLIQETQYF. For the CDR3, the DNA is TGCAGTGCCTCCCGCCTGATCCAAGAGACCCAGTACTTC.